This T cell receptor (beta chain) was sequenced for a study of shared clonotypes between healthy human individuals. Study summary: The composition of the donors was a couple of women and a few men aged 18 to 49. Overall study results and limits: Generation probabilities were higher for clonotypes shared across all four sorted-subset donors than for unshared ones. Sequencing depth was expected to influence donor clonotype sharing.

CD8 memory was a combination of CD45RO+ cells and CCR7-negative CD45RA+ TemRA cells. Using immunoSEQ multiplex PCR, the repertoire was profiled, and TCRdb retains in-frame clones only, with some absent. Counted here are 650,000 to 700,000 clones, about 90% occurring once; the ten biggest clones make up 34%. Of note for this clone: As yet, its antigen is unknown.

The CDR3 extends over 15 amino acids. Germline V gene data show CDR1 as SEHNR and CDR2 as FQNEAQ (reference sequence). V gave up 1 base and J gave up 5 bases, with 14 bases separating them. This TCR was sampled from a man aged 18 to 29 in good health. Some clones in this sample may be carry-over from other donors' samples. The material sequenced was memory CD8+ T cells from PBMCs. Stated subset: CD45RO+ cells pooled with CCR7-negative TemRA cells. The chain employs TRBV7-9 and TRBJ2-5; no firm D call. The DNA for the CDR3 is TGTGCCAGCAGCTTAGGAGGAAACCCCAAGGAGACCCAGTACTTC. Translated: CASSLGGNPKETQYF.